The rows below give T cell receptor beta chains drawn from one sample of a study of cytomegalovirus exposure and HLA in healthy donors. Produced via immunoSEQ multiplex PCR; TCRdb's table is partial and in-frame only. The sample lists around 150,000 clones, roughly four fifths occurring once. Sequenced material: PBMCs. The origin of the receptors is a woman in her forties in good health and CMV-seronegative. Each CDR3 is given with its conserved first and last residue. The D gene is left open where the match is weak. For some rows the clone size is stated as once, few or many, or as a class when expanded; others skip it.

v_gene	j_gene	d_gene	abundance	CDR3nt	CDR3aa
TRBV19	TRBJ2-7	TRBD1	-	TGTGCCAGTAGTCCCGGGACAGGGGACTCCCGTTCTTTACCCTACGAGCAGTACTTC	CASSPGTGDSRSLPYEQYF
TRBV6-1	TRBJ2-1	TRBD2	-	TGTGCCAGTCGACTAGCGGGCGGCAATGAGCAGTTCTTC	CASRLAGGNEQFF
TRBV5-4	TRBJ1-1	-	-	TGTGCCAGCAGCTCAGGTGGGCCAACAGGTTTGGGTGAAGCTTTCTTT	CASSSGGPTGLGEAFF
TRBV11-2	TRBJ2-1	TRBD2	once	TGTGCCAGCAGCTTACGGGGGGGCTGGTACAATGAGCAGTTCTTC	CASSLRGGWYNEQFF
TRBV6-5	TRBJ2-1	TRBD1	-	TGTGCCAGCAGTTTTGATCGGGACAGTTACAATGAGCAGTTCTTC	CASSFDRDSYNEQFF
TRBV29-1	TRBJ2-3	TRBD2	once	TGCAGCACCACCGGACTAGCGGGTTTCACAGATACGCAGTATTTT	CSTTGLAGFTDTQYF
TRBV30	TRBJ2-3	TRBD2	-	TGTGCCTGGCAAGATAGCGGGAGGAGGGGTACGCAGTATTTT	CAWQDSGRRGTQYF
TRBV2	TRBJ2-3	TRBD2	once	TGTGCCAGCAGTCCGGGACTAGTGACAGATACGCAGTATTTT	CASSPGLVTDTQYF
TRBV27	TRBJ2-7	TRBD1	-	TGTGCCAGCAGTTCGCGCCGGGACAGCGGCCTAGAGCAGTACTTC	CASSSRRDSGLEQYF
TRBV6-5	TRBJ2-7	TRBD2	-	TGTGCCAGCAGTTTCGGGACTAGCGGTTACGAGCAGTACTTC	CASSFGTSGYEQYF
TRBV6-5	TRBJ1-2	-	once	TGTGCCACCTCGCAACGGGTCCGAACAGGCTATGGCTACACCTTC	CATSQRVRTGYGYTF
TRBV7-9	TRBJ2-5	-	-	TGTGCCAGCAGCTTATTCGTTGGCAGGGACCAAGAGACCCAGTACTTC	CASSLFVGRDQETQYF
TRBV19	TRBJ1-5	-	-	TGTGCCAGTAGTAAAGAAGACAGGCAGAATCAGCCCCAGCATTTT	CASSKEDRQNQPQHF
TRBV7-9	TRBJ2-3	TRBD2	once	TGTGCCAGCAGCTTAGATGGGGACTACGCTGATACGCAGTATTTT	CASSLDGDYADTQYF
TRBV30	TRBJ1-1	TRBD1	-	TGTGCCTGGAAACGGGACAGGAACACTGAAGCTTTCTTT	CAWKRDRNTEAFF
TRBV6-5	TRBJ1-2	TRBD1	-	TGTGCCAGCAGTTACCGCAGGGACAGGGTTTACGGCTACACCTTC	CASSYRRDRVYGYTF
TRBV9	TRBJ2-1	TRBD2	few	TGTGCCAGCAGCGCTCTAGCGGGAGGGACTGAGCAGTTCTTC	CASSALAGGTEQFF
TRBV6-5	TRBJ1-5	-	-	TGTGCCAGCAGTTACAACGGTGATAGCAATCAGCCCCAGCATTTT	CASSYNGDSNQPQHF
TRBV15	TRBJ2-1	TRBD2	few	TGTGCCACCAGCAGAGATCTGGGAGGGTACAATGAGCAGTTCTTC	CATSRDLGGYNEQFF
TRBV5-6	TRBJ2-2	-	-	TGTGCCAGCAGCACTATCCAGGGGACCGGGGAGCTGTTTTTT	CASSTIQGTGELFF
TRBV2	TRBJ2-3	TRBD2	-	TGTGCCAGCAGTGTTGACTCCGGGGGGACGGATACGCAGTATTTT	CASSVDSGGTDTQYF
TRBV13	TRBJ1-3	TRBD1	few	TGTGCCAGCGGTCCCGGGACAGGGGCCCAAGTTGGAAACACCATATATTTT	CASGPGTGAQVGNTIYF
TRBV19	TRBJ2-1	TRBD2	few	TGTGCCAGTAGTGGGCTAGCGGGACGACAGTACAATGAGCAGTTCTTC	CASSGLAGRQYNEQFF
TRBV28	TRBJ1-2	-	once	TGTGCCTATGGCACAGCTGATGGCTACACCTTC	CAYGTADGYTF
TRBV19	TRBJ2-7	-	-	TGTGCCAGTAGTATCGCGGGACAGTATTCCTACGAGCAGTACTTC	CASSIAGQYSYEQYF
TRBV19	TRBJ1-2	TRBD1	-	TGTGCCAGTAGTATCTCCGGGACAGCCAACTATGGCTACACCTTC	CASSISGTANYGYTF
TRBV9	TRBJ2-7	TRBD1	-	TGTGCCAGCAGCCCAGAGGTGGACAGGGGGCGATTGAGGGAGCAGTACTTC	CASSPEVDRGRLREQYF
TRBV10-3	TRBJ2-7	-	-	TGTGCCATCAGTGAAGGGCCTAGCATCTCCTACGAGCAGTACTTC	CAISEGPSISYEQYF
TRBV19	TRBJ2-1	TRBD2	few	TGTGCCAGTAGTATTGGTAGCGGGGGCTCCTACAATGAGCAGTTCTTC	CASSIGSGGSYNEQFF
TRBV6-6	TRBJ1-1	-	-	TGTGCCAGCAGGCCGCCGACAGGTCGCATGAACACTGAAGCTTTCTTT	CASRPPTGRMNTEAFF
TRBV5-1	TRBJ2-7	TRBD1	few	TGCGCCAGCAGCTGGGACAGGGGGCAGGACGAGCAGTACTTC	CASSWDRGQDEQYF
TRBV7-2	TRBJ2-3	-	few	TGTGCCAGCAGCTTTTGGGCAGGGCAAACAGATACGCAGTATTTT	CASSFWAGQTDTQYF
TRBV18	TRBJ1-4	-	-	TGTGCCAGCTCCCCTCAGGGGAGTGATTCGCTAAAACTGTTTTTT	CASSPQGSDSLKLFF
TRBV29-1	TRBJ2-7	-	-	TGCAGCGTTGAAGGGGGCGACTCCTACGAGCAGTACTTC	CSVEGGDSYEQYF
TRBV7-6	TRBJ2-3	TRBD2	-	TGTGCCAGCAGCCAGACTAGCGGGAGTTTTCCAGATACGCAGTATTTT	CASSQTSGSFPDTQYF
TRBV29-1	TRBJ2-3	TRBD2	-	TGCAGCCACCGGGGAGGAGTGGGACTAGGGACAGATACGCAGTATTTT	CSHRGGVGLGTDTQYF
TRBV6-1	TRBJ2-7	-	-	TGTGCCAGCAGTGAAGGGTGGCATGGCTCCTACGAGCAGTACTTC	CASSEGWHGSYEQYF
TRBV7-3	TRBJ2-5	-	-	TGTGCCAGCAGCTTCGGGAGCGGAGAGACCCAGTACTTC	CASSFGSGETQYF
TRBV2	TRBJ2-2	TRBD1	-	TGTGCCAGCAGTCCAGGGGGAGAGTTGAGCGGGGAGCTGTTTTTT	CASSPGGELSGELFF
TRBV7-9	TRBJ2-1	TRBD2	few	TGTGCCAGCAGCTTAGTCGGGATGAGCGGGGACCAGTTCTTC	CASSLVGMSGDQFF